These 4 T cell receptor beta chains originate from one sample sequenced in a study of shared clonotypes between healthy human individuals. Here immunoSEQ multiplex PCR was the method, and the copy in TCRdb shows in-frame clones only, minus some. The table includes 470,000 or so clones, roughly 80% detected once. Sequencing used PBMCs. These receptors all come from a woman aged 40 to 50 in good health. Some clones in this sample may be carry-over from other donors' samples.

The chain employs TRBV6-4 and TRBJ1-2; D unclear. The germline V gene has CDR1 MRHNA and CDR2 SNTAGT. The length of the CDR3 is 13 residues. V lost 2 bases and J 3 bases, leaving 7 bases between the germline ends. The CDR3 DNA reads as TGTGCCAGCAGTGACAGCAGGCACTATGGCTACACCTTC. This codes for CASSDSRHYGYTF.

This clone has more than one count but fewer than ten. A far larger clone is one base from this, pointing to a likely read error. The rearrangement uses TRBV30 and TRBJ1-1; no clear D. V gave up 7 bases and J gave up 7 bases, with 28 bases separating them. This CDR3 is 16 amino acids long. Looked up from germline, CDR1 is GTSNPN and CDR2 is SVGIG (reference sequence). CDR3 coding DNA: TGTGCCTTGAGGCCGAAGTTAGGACCCGGCGGGGATGAAGCTTTCTTT. The encoded protein is CALRPKLGPGGDEAFF.

The J gene is TRBJ2-1, the V gene TRBV9; TRBD2 matches at 10 bases. Trimming removed 2 bases from V and 3 bases from J; junction bases left unmatched: 11. Germline V gene data show CDR1 as SGDLS and CDR2 as YYNGEE. The CDR3 extends over 18 amino acids. CDR3 nucleotides: TGTGCCAGCAGCGTCAGTAGTTCTAGCGGGAGAGGCTACAATGAGCAGTTCTTC. The encoded protein is CASSVSSSSGRGYNEQFF. Filled out from reference TRBV9 and TRBJ2-1, the complete variable domain reads DSGVTQTPKHLITATGQRVTLRCSPRSGDLSVYWYQQSLDQGLQFLIQYYNGEERAKGNILERFSAQQFPDLHSELNLSSLELGDSALYFCASSVSSSSGRGYNEQFFGPGTRLTVL.

Note on this clone: Mismatch with germline at one junction end may stem from a read error. The chain combines TRBV7-3 with TRBJ1-1; D remains unclear. Germline V CDR1 and CDR2: SGHTA, FQGTGA. This CDR3 is 13 amino acids long. This CDR3 reads CASSTIVNTEASF. CDR3 nucleotides: TGTGCAAGCAGCACCATCGTGAACACTGAAGCTTCCTTT.